This record concerns one T cell receptor beta chain sequence. The data belong to a study of OX40 agonist ivuxolimab in advanced cancers. Clones were read by immunoSEQ multiplex PCR, and TCRdb kept only the in-frame ones, dropping some. The repertoire has tens of thousands of clones, 70% to 90% of them found once; the top ten carry 15% to 20%. V lost 5 bases and J lost 7, with 8 bases in between. The V gene's germline CDR1 is LNHNV and CDR2 YYDKDF (reference sequence). The CDR3 runs to 12 residues. The TCR comes from an adult with an advanced solid tumor such as melanoma, head and neck, liver or kidney cancer. The chain links TRBV15 to TRBJ2-2, with unresolved D. The sequences come from CD4+ or CD8+ T cells sorted from blood, collected in a trial of the OX40 agonist ivuxolimab. DNA for the CDR3: TGTGCCACCAGCCCCCTGGGCGGGGAGCTGTTTTTT. Its protein product is CATSPLGGELFF.